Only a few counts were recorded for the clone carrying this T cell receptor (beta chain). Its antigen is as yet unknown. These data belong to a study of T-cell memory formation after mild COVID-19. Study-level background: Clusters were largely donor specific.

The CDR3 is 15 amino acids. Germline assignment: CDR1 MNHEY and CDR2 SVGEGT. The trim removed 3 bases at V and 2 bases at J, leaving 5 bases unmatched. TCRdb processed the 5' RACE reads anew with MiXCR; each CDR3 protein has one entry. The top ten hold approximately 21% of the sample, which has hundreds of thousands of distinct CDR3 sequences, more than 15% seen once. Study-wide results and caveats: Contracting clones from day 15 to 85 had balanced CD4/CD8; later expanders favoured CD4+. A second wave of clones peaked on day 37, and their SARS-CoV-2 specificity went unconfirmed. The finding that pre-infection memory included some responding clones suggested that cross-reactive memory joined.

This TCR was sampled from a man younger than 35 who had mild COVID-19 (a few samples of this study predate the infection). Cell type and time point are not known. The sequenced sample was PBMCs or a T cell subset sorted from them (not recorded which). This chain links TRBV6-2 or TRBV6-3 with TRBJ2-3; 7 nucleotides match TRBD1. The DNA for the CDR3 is TGTGCCAGCAGTTATCTACAGGGGACCACAGATACGCAGTATTTT. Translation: CASSYLQGTTDTQYF.